The 25 T cell receptor beta chains in this list originate from one sample, sequenced in a study of cytomegalovirus exposure and HLA in healthy donors. The PCR employed 60 Vbeta primers together with 13 Jbeta primers. TCRdb's table, derived via immunoSEQ multiplex PCR, lists solely in-frame clones and lacks some. This sample has approximately 120,000 clones, with about 80% found just once. What was sequenced was PBMCs. These receptors originate from a woman aged 45 to 65 in good health and CMV-seropositive.

The V and J genes are TRBV6-5 and TRBJ2-7; D remains unclear. Germline CDR1 reads MNHEY; CDR2 reads SVGAGI. CDR3 length: 15 amino acids. V lost 2 bases, J lost 7 bases, and 18 bases lay in between. The CDR3 DNA follows: TGTGCCAGCAGTTACGGTGAAGCGCGACCTAGTGAGCAGTACTTC. Residues: CASSYGEARPSEQYF.

DNA for the CDR3: TGTGCCAGCAGCTTACGCTATAATGAAAAACTGTTTTTT. Translating gives CASSLRYNEKLFF. J is TRBJ1-4 and V is TRBV11-2; D not certain. The CDR3 has 13 amino acids. The ends were cut back, 2 bases at V and 4 bases at J, with 5 bases in the middle. CDR1 and CDR2 (germline): SGHAT, FQNNGV.

The chain carries TRBV7-2 and TRBJ2-3, with TRBD2 identical over 7 bases. The CDR3 length is 14 residues. V gave up 0 bases and J gave up 6 bases; unmatched junction bases: 3. The germline V gene has CDR1 SGHTA and CDR2 FQGNSA. This CDR3 reads CASSLAGGEDTQYF. CDR3 DNA: TGTGCCAGCAGCTTAGCTGGGGGGGAGGATACGCAGTATTTT.

The V and J genes are TRBV6-5 and TRBJ2-3, with 9 bases aligning to TRBD2. CDR1 and CDR2 (germline): MNHEY, SVGAGI. This CDR3 is 15 amino acids long. With V trimmed by 4 bases and J by 3 bases, 5 bases remained unmatched. The CDR3: CASSWASGKTDTQYF. Written as DNA, the CDR3 is TGTGCCAGCAGTTGGGCTAGCGGGAAGACAGATACGCAGTATTTT.

A word on this clone: Within the sample, other DNA sequences also encode this same CDR3. This chain links TRBV30 with TRBJ2-7; D is perhaps TRBD2 (6 bases). Germline V CDR1 and CDR2: GTSNPN, SVGIG (reference sequence). V was pared by 1 base and J by 4 bases, with 8 bases between. This CDR3 region has 12 residues. The CDR3 region is CAWSGGGYEQYF. Written as DNA, the CDR3 is TGTGCCTGGAGTGGGGGAGGTTACGAGCAGTACTTC.

The V and J genes are TRBV9 and TRBJ1-1; 8 bases line up with TRBD1. This CDR3 contains 12 residues. V trimming: 3 bases; J trimming: 7 bases; junction bases outside the gene matches: 2. In germline, CDR1 is SGDLS, CDR2 YYNGEE. Here the CDR3 DNA reads TGTGCCAGCAGCGGGGGGACAGGTGAAGCTTTCTTT. Its protein product is CASSGGTGEAFF.

The genes are TRBV7-6 and TRBJ2-1; 12 nucleotides align to TRBD2. The CDR3 spans 15 residues. Germline V gene data show CDR1 as SGHVS and CDR2 as FNYEAQ. Trimming at V came to 5 bases and at J to 4 bases, leaving 3 bases not matched to a gene. The CDR3 bases are TGTGCCAGCAGCCGTACTAGCGGGGGGTACAATGAGCAGTTCTTC. Protein sequence: CASSRTSGGYNEQFF.

Only a few counts were recorded for this clone. The chain employs TRBV5-1 and TRBJ2-7; the D gene is possibly TRBD2 (6 bases). The CDR3 is 15 residues long. Germline V gene lookup returns CDR1 SGHRS and CDR2 YFSETQ. V lost 1 base and J lost 5, with 16 bases in between. The CDR3, as DNA: TGCGCCAGCAGCTTGAATACTGCCGGGGGAGACGAGCAGTACTTC. As protein: CASSLNTAGGDEQYF.

Here the CDR3 reads CAWARDSNQPQHF. CDR3 DNA: TGTGCCTGGGCGAGGGATAGCAATCAGCCCCAGCATTTT. The V call is TRBV30, the J call TRBJ1-5; D is unclear. Germline CDR1 is GTSNPN and CDR2 is SVGIG (reference sequence). The CDR3 has 13 residues. Trimming cost V 5 bases and J 0 bases, with 8 bases left between them.

The V call is TRBV11-3, the J call TRBJ1-6, with 9 bases aligning to TRBD1. Trimming cost V 5 bases and J 8 bases; bases outside gene matches: 10. The CDR3 spans 16 residues. CDR1 and CDR2 from the germline V gene are SGHNT and YENEEA. The CDR3, as DNA: TGTGCCAGCAGCCGAAGACAGGGGGTTAAGGATTCACCCCTCCACTTT. Its protein is CASSRRQGVKDSPLHF.

This clone was detected only a few times. V usage is TRBV7-2 and J usage is TRBJ2-5, with 15 positions matching TRBD2. Germline-derived CDR1 and CDR2 are SGHTA and FQGNSA. The V and J ends lost 4 bases and 4 bases, in that order; junction bases with no gene match: 1. The CDR3 extends over 15 amino acids. The CDR3 loop is CASSSGLAGGETQYF. CDR3 nucleotides: TGTGCCAGCAGCTCGGGACTAGCGGGAGGAGAGACCCAGTACTTC.

The chain employs TRBV5-1 and TRBJ2-5; 9 bases map to TRBD1. The trim removed 0 bases at V and 10 bases at J, leaving 10 bases unmatched. CDR3 length: 15 residues. Looked up from germline, CDR1 is SGHRS and CDR2 is YFSETQ. Here the CDR3 DNA reads TGCGCCAGCAGCTTGGACGGGACAGGGAGGTCGGACCAGTACTTC. Translated: CASSLDGTGRSDQYF.

Points on this clone: Other DNA variants within this sample encode the same CDR3. The chain combines TRBV6-5 with TRBJ1-2; 11 bases agree with TRBD1. V dropped 2 bases and J dropped 7; count of bases not matched to a gene: 3. Germline loops: CDR1 MNHEY, CDR2 SVGAGI. The CDR3 is 14 residues long. In DNA, the CDR3 is TGTGCCAGCAGTTACGGACAGGGGGCGGGTGGCTACACCTTC. This sequence encodes CASSYGQGAGGYTF.

The rearrangement joins TRBV27 to TRBJ1-2, with D possibly TRBD1 on 5 matching bases. The V end was cut by 5 bases, the J end by 7 bases, with 17 bases between. This CDR3 contains 14 residues. Germline values: CDR1 MNHEY, CDR2 SMNVEV (reference sequence). The CDR3 is CASSKRQNLSGYTF. The CDR3 DNA follows: TGTGCCAGCAGTAAAAGACAGAATCTCAGTGGCTACACCTTC.

This chain joins TRBV20-1 and TRBJ2-1; unclear D gene. Germline CDR1 DFQATT, CDR2 SNEGSKA (reference sequence). CDR3 length equals 11 residues. Trimming pared 3 bases from V and 4 bases from J, leaving 4 bases between. In DNA, the CDR3 is TGCAGTGCTAGGGCTTACAATGAGCAGTTCTTC. Its protein product is CSARAYNEQFF.

The table lists this clone with a few counts. The chain employs TRBV2 and TRBJ2-5; D remains ambiguous. Deletions cut 8 bases from V and 5 bases from J, with 9 bases between. The germline gives CDR1 SNHLY, CDR2 FYNNEI. The CDR3 has 11 residues. In DNA form, the CDR3 reads TGTGCCAGCGCGGAATCGGAGACCCAGTACTTC. Translation gives CASAESETQYF.

The genes are TRBV30 and TRBJ1-6; possibly TRBD1 for D (6 bases). Germline CDR1 GTSNPN, CDR2 SVGIG (reference sequence). This CDR3 has 13 residues. Trimming stripped 7 bases from V and 9 bases from J, with 16 bases between. CDR3 DNA: TGTGCCTTTGGACAGCGGGGCTTTTCACCCCTCCACTTT. Its protein is CAFGQRGFSPLHF. The full variable domain, completed using reference TRBV30 and TRBJ1-6, is SQTIHQWPATLVQPVGSPLSLECTVEGTSNPNLYWYRQAAGRGLQLLFYSVGIGQISSEVPQNLSASRPQDRQFILSSKKLLLSDSGFYLCAFGQRGFSPLHFGNGTRLTVT.

V and J are TRBV29-1 and TRBJ2-5; D gene uncertain. The CDR3 spans 12 residues. V gave up 8 bases and J gave up 1 base, with 11 bases separating them. Germline CDR1 and CDR2: SQVTM and ANQGSEA. The CDR3, as DNA: TGCAGCACCCGGCAGGCCCAAGAGACCCAGTACTTC. Translating it yields CSTRQAQETQYF.

This clone was seen more than once but under ten times. The genes are TRBV6-1 and TRBJ2-7, with TRBD1 identical over 8 bases. J lost 4 bases, V lost 5 bases, and 10 bases had no gene match. The CDR3 runs to 15 residues. The germline CDR1 and CDR2 sequences are MNHNS and SASEGT. In DNA form, the CDR3 reads TGTGCCAGCAGTAAGGACAGGGCAGGGCTTTACGAGCAGTACTTC. As protein: CASSKDRAGLYEQYF.

This clone was found once. This chain links TRBV5-1 with TRBJ2-1; 9 bases are a match to TRBD1. V shed 5 bases, J shed 7 bases, and the junction held 13 bases outside the gene matches. The CDR3 totals 16 residues. The germline V gene has CDR1 SGHRS and CDR2 YFSETQ. The CDR3 here is CASSSNPGTGLNEQFF. CDR3 DNA sequence: TGCGCCAGCAGTTCAAACCCCGGGACAGGGCTTAATGAGCAGTTCTTC.

J is TRBJ1-2 and V is TRBV10-2; 8 positions match TRBD1. From germline, CDR1 is WSHSY and CDR2 SAAADI. This CDR3 is 13 amino acids long. The V and J ends lost 3 bases and 7 bases, in that order; junction bases with no gene match: 4. The CDR3 here is CASSDQGAGGYTF. In DNA form, the CDR3 reads TGCGCCAGCAGTGACCAGGGGGCTGGTGGCTACACCTTC.

The chain links TRBV13 to TRBJ1-6; possible D gene TRBD1, 5 bases. This CDR3 is 15 amino acids long. V gave up 6 bases and J gave up 2 bases, with 11 bases separating them. Germline-derived CDR1 and CDR2 are PRHDT and FYEKMQ (reference sequence). This chain's CDR3 is CASRWKGAYNSPLHF. CDR3 nucleotide sequence: TGTGCCAGCAGGTGGAAAGGGGCCTATAATTCACCCCTCCACTTT.

In its sample, this clone was seen once. The J gene is TRBJ1-2, the V gene TRBV6-5; D uncertain. Germline assignment: CDR1 MNHEY and CDR2 SVGAGI. The CDR3 has 15 residues. Trimming removed 0 bases at V and 0 bases at J, with 8 bases between. CDR3 bases: TGTGCCAGCAGTTACTCGGGCCGTACTAACTATGGCTACACCTTC. As protein: CASSYSGRTNYGYTF.

This clone was seen ten or more times. V and J are TRBV19 and TRBJ2-1; no reliable D call. The germline V gene encodes CDR1 LNHDA and CDR2 SQIVND (reference sequence). V lost 1 base to trimming and J lost 1 base, with 5 bases between them. This CDR3 has 14 amino acids. CDR3 coding DNA: TGTGCCAGTAGTATAGTCAGTTCCTACAATGAGCAGTTCTTC. Translation gives CASSIVSSYNEQFF.

In DNA form, the CDR3 reads TGTGCCAGAAAGGGACTAGCGGGAGCGGGATCCTACAATGAGCAGTTCTTC. Protein sequence: CARKGLAGAGSYNEQFF. This chain joins TRBV5-3 and TRBJ2-1; TRBD2 matches 14 bases. TRBV5-3 qualifies as an ORF whose function is uncertain. The CDR3 consists of 17 residues. With V trimmed by 6 bases and J by 1 base, 6 bases remained unmatched.